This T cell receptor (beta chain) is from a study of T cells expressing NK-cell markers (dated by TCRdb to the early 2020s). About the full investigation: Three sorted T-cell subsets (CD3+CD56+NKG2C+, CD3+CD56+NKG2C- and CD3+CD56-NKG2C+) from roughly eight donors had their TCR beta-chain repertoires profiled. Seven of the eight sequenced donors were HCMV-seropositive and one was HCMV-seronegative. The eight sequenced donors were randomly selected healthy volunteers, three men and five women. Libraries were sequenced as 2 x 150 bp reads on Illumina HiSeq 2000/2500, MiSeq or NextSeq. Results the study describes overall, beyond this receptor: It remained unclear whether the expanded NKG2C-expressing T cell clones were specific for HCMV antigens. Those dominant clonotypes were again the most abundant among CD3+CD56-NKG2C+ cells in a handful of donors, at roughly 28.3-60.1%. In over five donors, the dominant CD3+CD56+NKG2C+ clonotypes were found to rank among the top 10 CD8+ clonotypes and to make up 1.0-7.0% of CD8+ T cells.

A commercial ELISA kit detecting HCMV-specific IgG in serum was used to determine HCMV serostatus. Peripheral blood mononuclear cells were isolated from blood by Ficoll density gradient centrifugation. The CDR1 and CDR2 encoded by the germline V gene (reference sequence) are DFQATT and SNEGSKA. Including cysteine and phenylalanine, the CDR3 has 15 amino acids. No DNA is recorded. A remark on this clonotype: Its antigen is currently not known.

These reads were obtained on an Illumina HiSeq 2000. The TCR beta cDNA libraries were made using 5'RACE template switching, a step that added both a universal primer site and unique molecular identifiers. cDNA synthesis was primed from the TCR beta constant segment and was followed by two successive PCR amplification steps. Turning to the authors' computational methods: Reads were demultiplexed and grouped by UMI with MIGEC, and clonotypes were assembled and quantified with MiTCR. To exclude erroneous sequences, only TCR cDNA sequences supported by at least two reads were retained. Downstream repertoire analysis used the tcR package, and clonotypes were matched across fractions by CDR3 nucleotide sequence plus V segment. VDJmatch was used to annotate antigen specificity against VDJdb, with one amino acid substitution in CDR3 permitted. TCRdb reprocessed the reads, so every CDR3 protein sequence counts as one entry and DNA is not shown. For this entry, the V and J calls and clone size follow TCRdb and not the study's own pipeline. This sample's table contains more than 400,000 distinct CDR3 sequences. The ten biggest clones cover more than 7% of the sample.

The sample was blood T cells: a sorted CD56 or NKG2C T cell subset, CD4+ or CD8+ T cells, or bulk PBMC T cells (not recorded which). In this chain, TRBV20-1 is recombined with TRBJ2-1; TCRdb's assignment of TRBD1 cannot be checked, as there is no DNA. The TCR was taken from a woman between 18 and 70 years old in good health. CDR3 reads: CSARDPMRDYNEQFF.